This T cell receptor beta chain was captured in a study of T cells after yellow fever vaccination. In making TCR cDNA, 5'RACE template switching added a universal primer site and UMIs to it. TCRdb passed the 5' RACE reads through MiXCR, listing each CDR3 protein once. The sample records around 180,000 distinct CDR3 sequences, 6.2% being singletons. The CDR3 spans 17 residues. CDR1 is SGDLS and CDR2 is YYNGEE in the germline V gene. Trimming cost V 0 bases and J 0 bases, with 10 bases left between them. This clonotype was recorded a few times. Antigen specificity is unknown. General study findings and limits: Subsequent to the booster, the majority of primary-vaccination clones reappeared (96% CD4, 88% CD8). In FACS-sorted repertoires, abundant clonotypes from the bulk population could appear as contaminants.

This TCR derives from a young man who received the YFV17D yellow fever vaccine. The genes are TRBV9 and TRBJ1-6; D not resolved. The material sequenced was CD4+ T cells sorted from PBMCs, taken on the day of the first yellow fever vaccination. The DNA of the CDR3 is TGTGCCAGCAGCGTAGGAGACCAGGCCTCCTATAATTCACCCCTCCACTTT. Its translation is CASSVGDQASYNSPLHF.